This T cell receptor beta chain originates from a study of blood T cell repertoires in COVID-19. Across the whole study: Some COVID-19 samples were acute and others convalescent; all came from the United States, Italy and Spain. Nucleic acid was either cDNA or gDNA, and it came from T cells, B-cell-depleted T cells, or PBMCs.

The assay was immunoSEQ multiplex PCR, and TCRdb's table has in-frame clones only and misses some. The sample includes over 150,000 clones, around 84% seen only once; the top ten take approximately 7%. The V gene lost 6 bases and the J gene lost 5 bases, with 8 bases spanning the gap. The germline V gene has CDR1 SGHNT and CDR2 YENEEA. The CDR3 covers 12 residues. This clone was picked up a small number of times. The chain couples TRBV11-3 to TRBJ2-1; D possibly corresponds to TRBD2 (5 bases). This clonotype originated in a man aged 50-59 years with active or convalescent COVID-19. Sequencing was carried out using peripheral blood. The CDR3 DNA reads TGTGCCAGCAGGGGAGCCAACAATGAGCAGTTCTTC. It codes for CASRGANNEQFF.